This T cell receptor (beta chain) was captured by sequencing in a study of T cells in Graves' hyperthyroidism and ophthalmopathy (dated by TCRdb to between 2018 and 2021). About the full investigation: Peripheral blood samples were taken at initial diagnosis, before any treatment was given. Prospective prediction of ophthalmopathy was tested in an independent validation cohort of 18 to 20 hyperthyroidism patients and approximately 17 patients who later progressed to ophthalmopathy. For training and testing, the 110 or so patients in the discovery cohort were randomly divided in a 7:3 ratio. The paper describes TCR Vbeta CDR3 sequencing of 130 to 150 peripheral blood samples, made up of approximately 40 ophthalmopathy patients, roughly 72 hyperthyroidism patients and 17 progressor patients. After blood sampling, hyperthyroidism patients were treated with methimazole at a starting dose of 30 mg daily, and ophthalmopathy patients were treated with high-dose intravenous methylprednisolone. In addition, the study compared T-cell repertoires in thyroid tissue and in blood from about 6 Graves' hyperthyroidism patients. To identify TCR V-J signatures that set the groups apart, the researchers used a discovery cohort of approximately 98 patients, made up of under 50 with Graves' ophthalmopathy and 57 with stable Graves' hyperthyroidism. On the study overall, not on this receptor specifically: During validation, the model predicted progression to ophthalmopathy a median of approximately 6.5 months ahead of onset, with almost 71% sensitivity and around 73% specificity. Most expanded thyroid clonotypes (frequency above 0.001) were also found in blood, which suggests that blood repertoires may mirror thyroid immune responses. Sample size was not statistically predetermined, and blinding of investigators to group allocation was not performed. A 13 V-J signature model separated ophthalmopathy from stable hyperthyroidism, with approximately 87% sensitivity and 81.08% specificity in cross-validation and 80%/75% in testing.

The TCR beta CDR3 regions were amplified from the RNA transcripts. A first-round RT-PCR of the TCR CDR3 used the HTBI primer set with the Qiagen OneStep RT-PCR kit. The libraries were constructed in a second round of multiplex PCR and then size-selected and purified. The libraries were sequenced on an Illumina HiSeq2000 using paired-end 100 bp reads. As for the original processing: SOAPnuke was used to process the raw data, removing reads that contained adapters or uncalled bases, had a mean Phred below 15, or lacked an exact match to the constant primer or identifier. COPE v1.2.5 was used to merge the high-quality paired reads, and each unique nucleotide sequence was defined as a clonotype. MiTCR v1.1 was used to align the clonotypes against IMGT TRBV, TRBD and TRBJ reference segments. Analysis was restricted to V-J combinations with a frequency above 0.0001, which covered 99.2% of repertoires. A TCS score was defined as the ratio of F50 (clonal expansion) to E x V (chaos), with BLOSUM62-based TCRdist applied between CDR3 peptides within each V-J. Welch's t-statistics and random forest reduced 500 to 650 V-J features to 13, which were used in a naive Bayes classifier (R e1071). Thyroid-blood repertoire similarity was quantified with the Morisita-Horn index. TCRdb trimmed the raw reads at Q25, called clones with MiXCR and kept productive beta chains. Rows with one shared CDR3 protein collapse into an entry with the most common genes and DNA. TCRdb assigned the V and J calls; the authors' analysis was not used. This sample gives 50,000 to 75,000 distinct CDR3 sequences in total; roughly 49% of them show up just once. The top ten constitute under 15% of the sample.

Counted from cysteine to phenylalanine, this CDR3 has 16 amino acids. Solely the CDR3 DNA is kept, with 48 bases framed from the first base. Trimming takes 0 bases from V and 0 bases from J, and the germline ends sit 12 bases apart. CDR1 LGHDT and CDR2 YNNKEL were looked up in the germline V gene (reference sequence). This clonotype was found many times. Its antigen remains unidentified. Base-call qualities are not available, and no considerably larger clone is one nucleotide away. In the ophthalmopathy patients, disease was moderately to severely active, with a Clinical Activity Score of 3 or more, a NOSPECS grade of 4 or more, and a duration of less than 3 months. The study excluded patients with uncontrolled infections, other autoimmune diseases, pregnancy or lactation. Diagnoses were established on the basis of clinical symptoms, serum thyroxine and TRAb, thyroid ultrasound, and orbital computed tomography. Ficoll-Paque density gradient centrifugation was used to isolate PBMCs from approximately 10 ml of fresh peripheral blood. Total RNA was extracted with Trizol reagent, and quality was checked on an Agilent 2100 Bioanalyzer.

Here the chain combines TRBV3-1 and TRBJ2-7, with no D gene named confidently. The specimen was blood. The sequence was obtained from a woman in her 30s with Graves' ophthalmopathy. CDR3 protein: CASSQDLQRSSYEQYF. DNA sequence: TGTGCCAGCAGCCAAGACCTCCAGCGTAGCTCCTACGAGCAGTACTTC.